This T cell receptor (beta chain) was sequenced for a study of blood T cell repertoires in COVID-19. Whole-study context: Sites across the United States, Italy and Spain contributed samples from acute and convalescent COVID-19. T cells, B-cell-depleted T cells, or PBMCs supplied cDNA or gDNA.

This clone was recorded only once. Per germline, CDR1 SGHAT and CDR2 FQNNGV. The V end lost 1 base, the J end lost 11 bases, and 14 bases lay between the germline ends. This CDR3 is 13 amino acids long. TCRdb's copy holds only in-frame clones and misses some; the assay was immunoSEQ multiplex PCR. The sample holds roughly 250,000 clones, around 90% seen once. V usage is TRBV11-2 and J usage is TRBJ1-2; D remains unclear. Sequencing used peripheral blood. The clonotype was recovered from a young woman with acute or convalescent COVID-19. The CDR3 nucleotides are TGTGCCAGCAGCTTAGCTTATCTTGGCGGTTACACCTTC. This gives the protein CASSLAYLGGYTF.